The following is a T cell receptor beta chain sequence with its context. Its specificity is not known. Treatment here: approximately 9-day PBMC culture with coronavirus spike peptide pools or control peptides (ViraFEST assay). Cultured CD4+ T cell DNA was sequenced using the Oncomine TCR Beta short-read assay. Each CDR3 protein is one row after TCRdb ran MiXCR on the PCR reads. The sample yields about 17,000 distinct CDR3 sequences, 25% to 35% seen once. The sample originates from a study of vaccination and CD4 T cells after COVID-19. Across the whole study: Control cultures were supplied with a CEFX pool, an HIV-1 Nef pool, or no peptide at all.

The junction had 8 bases not matched to a gene; V was cut back by 4 bases and J by 2 bases. The germline CDR1 and CDR2 sequences are SGHAT and FQNNGV. The CDR3 totals 15 residues. The sequence came from a human donor with COVID-19. J is TRBJ2-7 and V is TRBV11-2; 7 nucleotides agree with TRBD1. The source material was cultured CD4+ T cells from blood. The CDR3 sequence is CASSSYRGLAYEQYF. Written as DNA, the CDR3 is TGTGCCAGCAGCTCATACAGGGGATTGGCCTACGAGCAGTACTTC.